Shown below are 2 T cell receptor beta chains from a single sample sequenced in a study of blood T cell repertoires in COVID-19. TCRdb's table, derived via immunoSEQ multiplex PCR, lists solely in-frame clones and lacks some. Seen here are 150,000 to 200,000 clones, less than 90% observed once, and the top ten hold roughly 8%. What was sequenced was PBMCs or T cells enriched from blood (not recorded which). These receptors all stem from a woman aged 50 to 60 who had recovered from COVID-19.

The chain recombines TRBV2 with TRBJ2-7; possibly TRBD2 for D (6 bases). Germline V lookup: CDR1 SNHLY, CDR2 FYNNEI. V was cut by 4 bases and J by 4 bases, with 14 bases left in between. The CDR3 runs to 14 residues. In DNA form, the CDR3 reads TGTGCCAGCAGTGGGTCTGCGGGACCTTACGAGCAGTACTTC. Translation gives CASSGSAGPYEQYF.

The chain uses TRBV9 and TRBJ1-6; D is undetermined. The V gene lost 0 bases and the J gene lost 0 bases, with 7 bases spanning the gap. Looked up from germline, CDR1 is SGDLS and CDR2 is YYNGEE. This CDR3 has 16 residues. The CDR3 DNA reads TGTGCCAGCAGCGTAGGGGCAAGCTCCTATAATTCACCCCTCCACTTT. This gives the protein CASSVGASSYNSPLHF.